This T cell receptor beta chain was observed in a study of T cell responses to AZD1222 COVID-19 vaccine. Regarding the study as a whole: Across the whole spike, CD4 TCRs peaked at regions 160-218 and 743-854. After two AZD1222 doses, spike-specific TCR breadth and depth rose versus day 0.

Produced via immunoSEQ multiplex PCR; TCRdb's table is partial and in-frame only. The repertoire holds 120,000 to 150,000 clones, with about 91% as singletons. Of note for this clone: No antigen is known for it.

V trimming: 4 bases; J trimming: 0 bases; junction bases outside the gene matches: 5. The germline V gene has CDR1 SGHNT and CDR2 YYREEE (reference sequence). The CDR3 has 18 residues. The genes are TRBV5-4 and TRBJ2-1, with TRBD2 matching over 15 bases. The specimen comprised peripheral blood, sampled 28 days after the second AZD1222 dose. The origin of this receptor is an adult who received the AZD1222 COVID-19 vaccine. The DNA for the CDR3 is TGTGCCAGCAGCATGGGACTAGCGGGGGGCGACTCCTACAATGAGCAGTTCTTC. As protein: CASSMGLAGGDSYNEQFF.